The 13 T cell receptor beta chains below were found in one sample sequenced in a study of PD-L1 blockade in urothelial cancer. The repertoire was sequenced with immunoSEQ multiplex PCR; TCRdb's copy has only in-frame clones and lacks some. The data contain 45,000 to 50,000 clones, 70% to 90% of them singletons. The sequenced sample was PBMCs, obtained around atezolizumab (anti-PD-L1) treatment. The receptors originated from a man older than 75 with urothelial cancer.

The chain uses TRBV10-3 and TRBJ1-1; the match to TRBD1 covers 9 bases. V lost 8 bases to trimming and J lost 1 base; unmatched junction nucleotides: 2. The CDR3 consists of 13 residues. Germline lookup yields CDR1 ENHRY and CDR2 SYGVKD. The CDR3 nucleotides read TGTGCCATCTGGACAGGGGAGAACACTGAAGCTTTCTTT. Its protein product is CAIWTGENTEAFF.

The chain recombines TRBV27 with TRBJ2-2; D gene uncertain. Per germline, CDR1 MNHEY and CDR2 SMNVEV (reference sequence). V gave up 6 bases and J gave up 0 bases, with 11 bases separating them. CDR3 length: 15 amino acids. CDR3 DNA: TGTGCCAGCAGCTCACCGCGGTCGAACACCGGGGAGCTGTTTTTT. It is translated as CASSSPRSNTGELFF.

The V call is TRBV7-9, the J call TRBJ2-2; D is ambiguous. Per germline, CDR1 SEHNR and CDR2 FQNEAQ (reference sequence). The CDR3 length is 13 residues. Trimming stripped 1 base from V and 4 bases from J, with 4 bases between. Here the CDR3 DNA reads TGTGCCAGCAGCTTAGACTCCACCGGGGAGCTGTTTTTT. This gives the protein CASSLDSTGELFF.

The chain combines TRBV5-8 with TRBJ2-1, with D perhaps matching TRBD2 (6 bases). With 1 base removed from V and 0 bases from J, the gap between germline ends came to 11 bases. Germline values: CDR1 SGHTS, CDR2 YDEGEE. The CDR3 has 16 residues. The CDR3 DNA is TGTGCCAGCAGCTTGCGAGGAGGGCGCTCCTACAATGAGCAGTTCTTC. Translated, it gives CASSLRGGRSYNEQFF.

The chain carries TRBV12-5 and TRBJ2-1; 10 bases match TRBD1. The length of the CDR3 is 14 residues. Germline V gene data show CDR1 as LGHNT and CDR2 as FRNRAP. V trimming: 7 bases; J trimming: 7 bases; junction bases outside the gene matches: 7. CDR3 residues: CASALTGGRNEQFF. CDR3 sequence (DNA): TGTGCTAGTGCCCTGACAGGGGGCAGGAATGAGCAGTTCTTC. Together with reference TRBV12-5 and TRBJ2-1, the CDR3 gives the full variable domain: DARVTQTPRHKVTEMGQEVTMRCQPILGHNTVFWYRQTMMQGLELLAYFRNRAPLDDSGMPKDRFSAEMPDATLATLKIQPSEPRDSAVYFCASALTGGRNEQFFGPGTRLTVL.

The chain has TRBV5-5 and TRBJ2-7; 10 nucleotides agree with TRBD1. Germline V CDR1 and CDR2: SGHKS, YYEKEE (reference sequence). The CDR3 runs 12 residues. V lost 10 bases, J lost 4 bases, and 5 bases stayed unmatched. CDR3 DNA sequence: TGTGCCGGGGACAGGGGCCTTTACGAGCAGTACTTC. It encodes CAGDRGLYEQYF.

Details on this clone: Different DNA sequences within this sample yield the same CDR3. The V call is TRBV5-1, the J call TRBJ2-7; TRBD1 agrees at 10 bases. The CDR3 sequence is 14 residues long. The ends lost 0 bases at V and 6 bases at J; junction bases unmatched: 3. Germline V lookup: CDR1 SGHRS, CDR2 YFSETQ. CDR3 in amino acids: CASSLGDRGSEQYF. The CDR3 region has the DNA TGCGCCAGCAGCTTGGGGGACAGGGGCTCCGAGCAGTACTTC. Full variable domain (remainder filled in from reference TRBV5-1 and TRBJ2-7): KAGVTQTPRYLIKTRGQQVTLSCSPISGHRSVSWYQQTPGQGLQFLFEYFSETQRNKGNFPGRFSGRQFSNSRSEMNVSTLELGDSALYLCASSLGDRGSEQYFGPGTRLTVT.

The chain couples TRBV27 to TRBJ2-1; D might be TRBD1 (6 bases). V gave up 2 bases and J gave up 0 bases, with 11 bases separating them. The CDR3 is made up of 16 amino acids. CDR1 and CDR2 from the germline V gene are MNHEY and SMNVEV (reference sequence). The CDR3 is CASSLRGIGSYNEQFF. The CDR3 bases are TGTGCCAGCAGTTTAAGGGGGATAGGCTCCTACAATGAGCAGTTCTTC.

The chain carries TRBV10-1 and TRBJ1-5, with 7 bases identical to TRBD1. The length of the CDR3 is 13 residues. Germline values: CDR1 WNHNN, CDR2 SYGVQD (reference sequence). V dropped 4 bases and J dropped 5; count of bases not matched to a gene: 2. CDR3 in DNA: TGCGCCAGCAGTGCCAGGGGGGATCAGCCCCAGCATTTT. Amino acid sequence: CASSARGDQPQHF.

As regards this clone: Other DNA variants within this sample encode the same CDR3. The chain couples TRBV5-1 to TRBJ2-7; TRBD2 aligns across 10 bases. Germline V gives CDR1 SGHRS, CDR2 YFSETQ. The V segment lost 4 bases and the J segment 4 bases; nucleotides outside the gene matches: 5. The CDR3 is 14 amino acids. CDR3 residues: CASSRTSGTYEQYF. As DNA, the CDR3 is TGCGCCAGCAGCCGGACTAGCGGAACATACGAGCAGTACTTC.

In nucleotides, the CDR3 is TGTGCCAGCAGTTTGCGAGGGGGGGCCTACGAGCAGTACTTC. As protein: CASSLRGGAYEQYF. This chain uses TRBV27 with TRBJ2-7; the D gene is possibly TRBD2 (7 bases). The CDR3 covers 14 residues. Germline V lookup: CDR1 MNHEY, CDR2 SMNVEV (reference sequence). Trimming took off 3 bases at V and 2 bases at J, with 11 bases between the two ends.

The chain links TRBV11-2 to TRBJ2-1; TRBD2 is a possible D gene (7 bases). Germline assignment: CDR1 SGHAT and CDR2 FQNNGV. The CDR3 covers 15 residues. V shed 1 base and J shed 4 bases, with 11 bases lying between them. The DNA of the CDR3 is TGTGCCAGCAGCTTAGCGGGGGGCGCATACAATGAGCAGTTCTTC. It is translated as CASSLAGGAYNEQFF.

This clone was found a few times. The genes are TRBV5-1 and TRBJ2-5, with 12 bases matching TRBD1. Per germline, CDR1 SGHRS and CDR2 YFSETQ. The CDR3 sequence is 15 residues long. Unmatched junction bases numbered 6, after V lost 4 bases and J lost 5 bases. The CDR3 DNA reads TGCGCCAGCAGCCTGGGGACAGGGGGCTGGGAGACCCAGTACTTC. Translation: CASSLGTGGWETQYF.